The rows below give T cell receptor beta chains drawn from one sample of a study of tumor-infiltrating lymphocytes in oesophageal squamous cell carcinoma. MiXCR was run by TCRdb on the PCR reads, yielding one entry per CDR3 protein. The repertoire holds around 26,000 distinct CDR3 sequences, with 30% to 40% as singletons. The sample taken for sequencing was esophageal tumor tissue. These TCRs come from a male donor with esophageal squamous cell carcinoma. Each CDR3 is given with its conserved first and last residue. Not every row has a clone size; where given, it reads once, few, many or a size class.

size,J,V,CDR3
.,TRBJ2-7,TRBV28,CASSPRIAGYPYEQYF
.,TRBJ2-7,TRBV7-2,CASSLSLRSYEQYF
.,TRBJ2-1,TRBV6-2/TRBV6-3,CASLTGTGRDEQFF
few,.,TRBV7-2,CASSLGELEQFF
few,TRBJ2-3,TRBV7-3,CASSLTATSGSGTDTQYF
few,TRBJ2-3,TRBV20-1,CSARDQTRPSSADTQYF
.,TRBJ2-5,TRBV7-2,CASSERGLVSFNEQYF
once,TRBJ2-1,TRBV7-6,CASSLASTGYETQFF
.,TRBJ2-7,TRBV7-9,CASEDRTAYEQYF
.,TRBJ2-3,TRBV9,CASSVALGAGGTDTQYF
many,TRBJ2-7,TRBV6-6,CASSYTGPPHYEQYF
.,TRBJ2-4,TRBV29-1,CSVTPAGKNIQYF
.,TRBJ1-6,TRBV6-1,CASSSLPGLGHEQYF
medium-sized,TRBJ2-1,TRBV10-2,CASRTGVYNEQFF
medium-sized,TRBJ2-3,TRBV6-1,CASSEAISPTQYF
.,TRBJ2-7,TRBV9,CASSVSGTDSYEQYF
.,.,TRBV7-1,CASSADAEGYTF
many,TRBJ2-1,TRBV5-1,CASSWTSGSVNEQFF
.,TRBJ1-5,TRBV7-2,CASTLHLNQPQHF
medium-sized,TRBJ2-2,TRBV7-7,CASSLDGANTGELFF
.,TRBJ2-1,TRBV7-6,CASSLDRASSYNEQFF
.,TRBJ2-1,TRBV7-3,CASSLTVSSYNEQFF
many,TRBJ2-1,TRBV10-1,CASSEASGPSYNEQFF
many,TRBJ2-5,TRBV6-1,CASSRTTSGRGETQYF
.,.,TRBV3-1,CASSQSPGAEQFF
many,TRBJ2-7,TRBV6-1,CASSAFGSYEQYF
many,TRBJ1-1,TRBV6-1,CASSFGQGSTEAFF
.,TRBJ1-1,TRBV12-3/TRBV12-4,CASTKLGYTEAFF
many,TRBJ2-7,TRBV28,CASTSTGDSYEQYF
.,TRBJ2-1,TRBV7-8,CASSLPGDYNEQFF
.,.,TRBV7-2,CASSGSGLAGAHEQYF
.,TRBJ1-1,TRBV7-2,CASSLMHKNTEAFF
hyperexpanded,TRBJ2-7,TRBV7-9,CASSLGLTPDEQYF
.,.,TRBV28,CASSRPWVTVTDTQYF
medium-sized,TRBJ2-2,TRBV7-2,CASSLDRGAQGELFF
many,TRBJ2-6,TRBV7-9,CASSPDLRFGWLHLRF
few,TRBJ2-5,TRBV2,CASSYTGGDEQYF
many,TRBJ2-3,TRBV5-1,CASSLIGTDLRTQYF
once,TRBJ1-5,TRBV7-2,CASIYRAGQPQHF
.,.,TRBV12-3/TRBV12-4,CASSSVNEGTIYEQYF